These 23 T cell receptor beta chains share one sample of origin, sequenced in a study of blood T cell repertoires in COVID-19. Only in-frame clones appear in the TCRdb table, and some are missing; sequencing was by immunoSEQ multiplex PCR. The sample consists of about 200,000 clones, 75% to 95% of them appearing once. Sequencing was performed on peripheral blood. The receptors were gathered from a man over 45 with acute or convalescent COVID-19.

This clone was seen a handful of times. This chain links TRBV27 with TRBJ2-7; possible D gene TRBD1, 5 bases. CDR1 and CDR2 (germline): MNHEY, SMNVEV (reference sequence). V was cut by 0 bases and J by 3 bases, with 9 bases left in between. This CDR3 has 14 amino acids. Here the CDR3 reads CASSLSDSYYEQYF. The CDR3 region has the DNA TGTGCCAGCAGTTTATCAGACAGTTACTACGAGCAGTACTTC.

The chain carries TRBV6-6 and TRBJ2-5; the D is unclear. The germline V gene has CDR1 MNHNY and CDR2 SVGAGI (reference sequence). Trimming left V 6 bases short and J 2 bases short, with 7 bases between. The CDR3 is 12 residues long. CDR3 nucleotides: TGTGCCAGCAGAACAGTGCAAGAGACCCAGTACTTC. Translation: CASRTVQETQYF.

This rearrangement joins TRBV6-6 to TRBJ2-2, with 8 bases matching TRBD1. V dropped 6 bases and J dropped 1; count of bases not matched to a gene: 4. The CDR3 loop spans 15 amino acids. Germline-derived CDR1 and CDR2 are MNHNY and SVGAGI (reference sequence). The CDR3 here is CASRPGTGNTGELFF. CDR3 in DNA: TGTGCCAGCAGGCCCGGGACAGGGAACACCGGGGAGCTGTTTTTT.

The chain employs TRBV7-9 and TRBJ1-2; D possibly corresponds to TRBD1 (5 bases). Germline-derived CDR1 and CDR2 are SEHNR and FQNEAQ (reference sequence). CDR3 length equals 14 residues. Trimming cost V 0 bases and J 1 base, with 6 bases left between them. CDR3 in amino acids: CASSLAQGNYGYTF. In DNA, the CDR3 is TGTGCCAGCAGCTTAGCCCAGGGTAACTATGGCTACACCTTC.

The chain combines TRBV20-1 with TRBJ2-2; D is unclear. Trimming pared 3 bases from V and 4 bases from J, leaving 12 bases between. Germline V gives CDR1 DFQATT, CDR2 SNEGSKA (reference sequence). The CDR3 consists of 14 residues. In DNA, the CDR3 is TGCAGTGCTAGTGGCCCTTACGGCACCGGGGAGCTGTTTTTT. Translating gives CSASGPYGTGELFF.

This rearrangement joins TRBV10-3 to TRBJ2-5; 8 bases are a match to TRBD2. From germline, CDR1 is ENHRY and CDR2 SYGVKD. V lost 8 bases to trimming and J lost 1 base; unmatched junction nucleotides: 6. This CDR3 comprises 14 residues. The CDR3, as DNA: TGTGCCATCGGGCCCGGGACTAGCCAAGAGACCCAGTACTTC. Encoded protein: CAIGPGTSQETQYF.

This chain uses TRBV28 with TRBJ1-6; 10 bases map to TRBD1. The CDR3 contains 15 residues. CDR1 is MDHEN and CDR2 is SYDVKM in the germline V gene. With V trimmed by 2 bases and J by 10 bases, 5 bases remained unmatched. This CDR3 reads CASSLGTGVGSPLHF. The DNA for the CDR3 is TGTGCCAGCAGTTTAGGGACAGGGGTAGGATCACCCCTCCACTTT.

This clone was seen only once. The V and J genes are TRBV27 and TRBJ1-2, with 7 bases aligning to TRBD1. The V segment lost 11 bases and the J segment 5 bases; nucleotides outside the gene matches: 11. Looked up from germline, CDR1 is MNHEY and CDR2 is SMNVEV (reference sequence). The CDR3 has 13 residues. CDR3 residues: CAASTGLGYGYTF. CDR3 coding DNA: TGTGCCGCCTCGACAGGGTTAGGGTATGGCTACACCTTC.

This clone was found a few times. V is TRBV2 and J is TRBJ1-4; 9 nucleotides match TRBD1. CDR3 length equals 15 residues. The V and J ends lost 6 bases and 8 bases, in that order; junction bases with no gene match: 10. The germline V gene has CDR1 SNHLY and CDR2 FYNNEI. DNA for the CDR3: TGTGCCAGCAGGGCGGGACAGGGTGATGGGGAAAAACTGTTTTTT. As protein: CASRAGQGDGEKLFF.

The CDR3 region has the DNA TGTGCCAGCAGCTTAGCGGGGGGGTCCAGGACCCAGTACTTC. Encoded protein: CASSLAGGSRTQYF. The chain employs TRBV7-8 and TRBJ2-5; 7 bases match TRBD2. V was pared by 0 bases and J by 7 bases, with 5 bases of the junction left unmatched. Germline CDR1 reads SGHVS; CDR2 reads FQNEAQ. CDR3 length equals 14 residues.

The chain carries TRBV15 and TRBJ2-1; TRBD2 matches 11 bases. This CDR3 is built from 17 residues. The ends lost 4 bases at V and 4 bases at J; junction bases unmatched: 9. In germline, CDR1 is LNHNV, CDR2 YYDKDF (reference sequence). The CDR3 loop is CATSTSTSGMKYNEQFF. The CDR3 DNA follows: TGTGCCACCAGCACCTCGACTAGCGGGATGAAGTACAATGAGCAGTTCTTC. The full variable domain, its missing parts supplied by reference TRBV15 and TRBJ2-1, is DAMVIQNPRYQVTQFGKPVTLSCSQTLNHNVMYWYQQKSSQAPKLLFHYYDKDFNNEADTPDNFQSRRPNTSFCFLDIRSPGLGDTAMYLCATSTSTSGMKYNEQFFGPGTRLTVL.

The CDR3 DNA follows: TGTGCCACCAGTGAGGGCAGGGGGCTTAGGGATGAGCAGTTCTTC. Translating it yields CATSEGRGLRDEQFF. The J gene is TRBJ2-1, the V gene TRBV24-1; 8 nucleotides align to TRBD1. The CDR3 has 15 residues. Germline CDR1 reads KGHDR; CDR2 reads SFDVKD. The J segment lost 8 bases and the V segment lost 4 bases, leaving 9 bases of the junction unmatched.

This clone was observed once. The CDR3 bases are TGTGCCAGCCCACGGGGGGCGGCTGAAAAACTGTTTTTT. It translates to CASPRGAAEKLFF. The rearrangement uses TRBV11-3 and TRBJ1-4; D might be TRBD1 (6 bases). The CDR3 is 13 amino acids. V was cut by 8 bases and J by 7 bases, with 14 bases left in between. Germline lookup yields CDR1 SGHNT and CDR2 YENEEA.

This rearrangement joins TRBV5-1 to TRBJ2-7, with TRBD2 matching over 7 bases. This CDR3 contains 14 residues. J was trimmed by 0 bases and V by 4 bases; bases with no gene match: 4. From germline, CDR1 is SGHRS and CDR2 YFSETQ. In nucleotides, the CDR3 is TGCGCCAGCAGCCTGACTAGCAGCTCCTACGAGCAGTACTTC. Translated, it gives CASSLTSSSYEQYF.

The chain recombines TRBV27 with TRBJ2-7; D call uncertain. Between the trimmed V and J ends, which lost 3 bases and 5 bases, there was a span of 11 bases. This CDR3 has 13 amino acids. Germline V lookup: CDR1 MNHEY, CDR2 SMNVEV (reference sequence). The CDR3 nucleotides read TGTGCCAGCAGTTTTAATCGGGTGGACGAGCAGTACTTC. As protein: CASSFNRVDEQYF.

The genes are TRBV5-8 and TRBJ1-6, with 9 bases fitting TRBD1. CDR3 length equals 14 residues. Germline CDR1 SGHTS, CDR2 YDEGEE. Trimming removed 3 bases from V and 9 bases from J; junction bases left unmatched: 4. The CDR3 loop is CASSSGQGGSPLHF. In DNA form, the CDR3 reads TGTGCCAGCAGCTCGGGACAGGGTGGTTCACCCCTCCACTTT.

V usage is TRBV9 and J usage is TRBJ2-7, with TRBD1 as a possible D gene (5 bases). CDR3 length equals 16 residues. CDR1 and CDR2 (germline): SGDLS, YYNGEE. The V end was cut by 0 bases, the J end by 6 bases, with 19 bases between. CDR3 nucleotides: TGTGCCAGCAGCGTAGAATCCTTCAGGGATAAAGGCGAGCAGTACGTC. Its translation is CASSVESFRDKGEQYV.

The chain recombines TRBV9 with TRBJ2-2; 8 bases agree with TRBD2. Germline V gives CDR1 SGDLS, CDR2 YYNGEE. This CDR3 region has 18 residues. J gave up 6 bases and V 3 bases, and 16 bases lay outside the gene matches. The CDR3 is CASSGSTSGSLVAGELFF. The CDR3 bases are TGTGCCAGCAGCGGATCAACAAGCGGGAGCCTTGTCGCCGGGGAGCTGTTTTTT.

This clone occurred a few times. The J gene is TRBJ1-6, the V gene TRBV28, with TRBD1 as a possible D gene (6 bases). CDR1 is MDHEN, CDR2 SYDVKM, per germline. Trimming removed 5 bases at V and 8 bases at J, with 22 bases between. This CDR3 has 17 residues. CDR3 loop: CASSVGAHPIFYSPLHF. As DNA, the CDR3 is TGTGCCAGCAGTGTGGGGGCCCACCCGATATTTTATTCACCCCTCCACTTT.

In this sample, this clone turned up once. The rearrangement uses TRBV7-9 and TRBJ2-4, with a possible D match to TRBD1 (6 bases). The CDR3 spans 16 residues. V was pared by 2 bases and J by 4 bases, with 15 bases between. Germline-derived CDR1 and CDR2 are SEHNR and FQNEAQ (reference sequence). The CDR3 sequence is CASSLWLGQGKNIQYF. As DNA, the CDR3 is TGTGCCAGCAGCTTATGGTTGGGACAAGGGAAAAACATTCAGTACTTC.

This clone was found a few times. The gene calls are TRBV5-5 and TRBJ1-2; TRBD1 is a possible D gene (6 bases). CDR3 length: 14 amino acids. V gave up 4 bases and J gave up 4 bases, with 14 bases separating them. Germline-derived CDR1 and CDR2 are SGHKS and YYEKEE (reference sequence). CDR3 protein: CASSLQQGSYGYTF. The CDR3, as DNA: TGTGCCAGCAGCCTTCAACAGGGTAGCTATGGCTACACCTTC.

The chain couples TRBV5-4 to TRBJ2-3; perhaps TRBD1 as D (6 bases). Germline-derived CDR1 and CDR2 are SGHNT and YYREEE (reference sequence). V dropped 2 bases and J dropped 4 bases, with 14 bases sitting between them. There are 15 residues in the CDR3. CDR3 in amino acids: CASSLITGQADTQYF. CDR3 in DNA: TGTGCCAGCAGCTTAATCACAGGGCAGGCAGATACGCAGTATTTT.

This clone showed up just a few times. CDR3 sequence reads: CASSSSTGTVFEKLFF. The CDR3 nucleotides are TGTGCCAGCAGCTCCTCGACAGGGACGGTGTTTGAAAAACTGTTTTTT. The chain uses TRBV28 and TRBJ1-4, with 7 bases aligning to TRBD1. The V and J ends lost 6 bases and 7 bases, in that order; junction bases with no gene match: 14. CDR1 is MDHEN, CDR2 SYDVKM, per germline. The CDR3 runs to 16 residues.